A single sample gave rise to the 15 T cell receptor beta chains below, sequenced in a study of blood T cell repertoires in COVID-19 (dated by TCRdb to about 2020). Library generation was performed with the immunoSEQ multiplex PCR assay. TCRdb took over this immuneACCESS table, retaining in-frame rearrangements with V and J assigned. Such tables are incomplete; in checked studies, under half of the missing clones stem from an unresolved V gene, and the remainder is unexplained. The sample table shows about 300,000 clones, and 85% to 90% are seen once. The top ten hold roughly 2.8% of the sample. Source material: PBMCs or T cells enriched from blood (not recorded which). The receptors shown here come from a woman in her fifties or sixties who had been exposed to COVID-19.

The chain links TRBV19 to TRBJ1-4; D not certain. The V gene's germline CDR1 is LNHDA and CDR2 SQIVND (reference sequence). With 10 bases removed from V and 1 base from J, the gap between germline ends came to 13 bases. The CDR3 covers 14 residues. In DNA form, the CDR3 reads TGTGCCACCAGCGGGCGGCGAACTAATGAAAAACTGTTTTTT. Protein product: CATSGRRTNEKLFF.

J is TRBJ2-7 and V is TRBV6-5; TRBD1 is a possible D gene (5 bases). Germline V gives CDR1 MNHEY, CDR2 SVGAGI. This CDR3 comprises 13 residues. Deletions cut 3 bases from V and 3 bases from J, with 9 bases between. CDR3 nucleotide sequence: TGTGCCAGCAGTTATCGAAGGGGCTACGAGCAGTACTTC. Amino acid sequence: CASSYRRGYEQYF.

The J gene is TRBJ1-2, the V gene TRBV3-1 (or the pseudogene TRBV3-2); D is undetermined. The CDR3 covers 14 residues. Germline values: CDR1 LGHDT, CDR2 YNNKEL (reference sequence). Trimming stripped 4 bases from V and 4 bases from J, with 13 bases between. The DNA for the CDR3 is TGTGCCAGCAGCCTGCAAGCAGGTGTCTATGGCTACACCTTC. It is translated as CASSLQAGVYGYTF.

The count of this clone is one. The genes are TRBV6-5 and TRBJ1-5; 8 bases map to TRBD1. CDR1 and CDR2 from the germline V gene are MNHEY and SVGAGI. The CDR3 has 13 amino acids. After removal of 8 bases from V and 3 bases from J, the junction contained 3 bases not matched to a gene. The CDR3 protein is CASSTGVNQPQHF. CDR3 DNA sequence: TGTGCCAGCTCGACAGGGGTCAATCAGCCCCAGCATTTT.

The J gene is TRBJ1-5, the V gene TRBV5-6; no firm D call. Germline CDR1 and CDR2: SGHDT and YYEEEE. The CDR3 is made up of 14 amino acids. The germline V and J ends were trimmed by 2 bases and 2 bases, with 8 bases remaining between them. The DNA for the CDR3 is TGTGCCAGCAGCTTCAAGAGTGGCAATCAGCCCCAGCATTTT. Amino acids: CASSFKSGNQPQHF.

The chain carries TRBV10-3 and TRBJ2-7; 7 nucleotides agree with TRBD1. Losses at the gene ends were 6 bases for V and 2 bases for J; bases not matched to a gene: 7. The V gene's germline CDR1 is ENHRY and CDR2 SYGVKD. This CDR3 has 14 amino acids. The CDR3 coding sequence is TGTGCCATCAGACGGACAGGCCGCCCCTACGAGCAGTACTTC. Amino acids: CAIRRTGRPYEQYF.

The V call is TRBV5-5, the J call TRBJ1-5; D is uncertain. Germline V CDR1 and CDR2: SGHKS, YYEKEE (reference sequence). This CDR3 has 15 residues. The ends were cut back, 0 bases at V and 2 bases at J, with 9 bases in the middle. The CDR3 DNA reads as TGTGCCAGCAGCTTGGGGCAGGCGCGCAATCAGCCCCAGCATTTT. Protein product: CASSLGQARNQPQHF.

The chain recombines TRBV4-1 with TRBJ2-5; 7 bases align to TRBD1. Germline lookup yields CDR1 MGHRA and CDR2 YSYEKL. CDR3 length: 13 amino acids. J was trimmed by 5 bases and V by 3 bases; bases with no gene match: 3. The CDR3 reads CASSQVQGETQYF. Written as DNA, the CDR3 is TGCGCCAGCAGCCAGGTACAGGGGGAGACCCAGTACTTC.

The genes are TRBV28 and TRBJ2-1; 7 nucleotides align to TRBD2. CDR1 and CDR2 (germline): MDHEN, SYDVKM. With V trimmed by 6 bases and J by 1 base, 9 bases remained unmatched. The CDR3 is 16 amino acids. Here the CDR3 reads CASSPMRRGSYNEQFF. The DNA of the CDR3 is TGTGCCAGCAGCCCCATGCGGCGGGGGTCCTACAATGAGCAGTTCTTC.

The table lists this clone with a count of one. The chain joins TRBV7-9 to TRBJ2-7; 9 bases match TRBD1. The CDR3 runs to 15 residues. The V gene's germline CDR1 is SEHNR and CDR2 FQNEAQ (reference sequence). The J segment lost 3 bases and the V segment lost 4 bases, leaving 7 bases of the junction unmatched. CDR3 in amino acids: CASSSTLGQGYEQYF. In DNA, the CDR3 is TGTGCCAGCAGCTCGACGCTGGGACAGGGCTACGAGCAGTACTTC.

This clone was counted a few times. The chain carries TRBV7-8 and TRBJ1-6; D unclear. CDR1 and CDR2 from the germline V gene are SGHVS and FQNEAQ. The CDR3 has 18 amino acids. V lost 5 bases, J lost 0 bases, and 17 bases lay in between. The CDR3 spells CASSNMRAESSYNSPLHF. The CDR3 region has the DNA TGTGCCAGCAGCAATATGAGGGCAGAGAGCTCCTATAATTCACCCCTCCACTTT.

This chain joins TRBV27 and TRBJ1-1, with D tentatively TRBD1 (5 bases). V was pared by 0 bases and J by 0 bases, with 20 bases between. CDR1 and CDR2 (germline): MNHEY, SMNVEV (reference sequence). The CDR3 is made up of 19 amino acids. In DNA form, the CDR3 reads TGTGCCAGCAGTTTATCCCCCGGGGGAGGGCGCCTTATGAACACTGAAGCTTTCTTT. Amino acid sequence: CASSLSPGGGRLMNTEAFF.

This chain connects TRBV3-1 (or the pseudogene TRBV3-2) to TRBJ2-5, with 7 bases identical to TRBD2. This CDR3 comprises 17 residues. Germline V lookup: CDR1 LGHDT, CDR2 YNNKEL (reference sequence). Germline trimming cut 4 bases from V and 3 bases from J; bases unmatched to any gene: 14. In DNA form, the CDR3 reads TGTGCCAGCAGCCCCAAACGGACGGGGGGACTGGAAGAGACCCAGTACTTC. Amino acid sequence: CASSPKRTGGLEETQYF.

This chain connects TRBV5-4 to TRBJ2-7; 7 bases match TRBD2. CDR1 is SGHNT and CDR2 is YYREEE in the germline V gene (reference sequence). J was trimmed by 4 bases and V by 7 bases; bases with no gene match: 5. This CDR3 has 12 amino acids. This CDR3 is CASGQRGYEQYF. The CDR3 DNA reads TGTGCCAGCGGGCAGCGGGGATACGAGCAGTACTTC. Supplemented by reference TRBV5-4 and TRBJ2-7, the full variable domain reads ETGVTQSPTHLIKTRGQQVTLRCSSQSGHNTVSWYQQALGQGPQFIFQYYREEENGRGNFPPRFSGLQFPNYSSELNVNALELDDSALYLCASGQRGYEQYFGPGTRLTVT.

This sequence joins TRBV7-9 and TRBJ1-4, with no clear D. Germline CDR1 SEHNR, CDR2 FQNEAQ (reference sequence). This CDR3 spans 14 amino acids. V was cut by 1 base and J by 7 bases, with 10 bases left in between. The CDR3 sequence: CASSLEGRGEKLFF. The CDR3 nucleotides are TGTGCCAGCAGCTTAGAAGGACGGGGTGAAAAACTGTTTTTT.